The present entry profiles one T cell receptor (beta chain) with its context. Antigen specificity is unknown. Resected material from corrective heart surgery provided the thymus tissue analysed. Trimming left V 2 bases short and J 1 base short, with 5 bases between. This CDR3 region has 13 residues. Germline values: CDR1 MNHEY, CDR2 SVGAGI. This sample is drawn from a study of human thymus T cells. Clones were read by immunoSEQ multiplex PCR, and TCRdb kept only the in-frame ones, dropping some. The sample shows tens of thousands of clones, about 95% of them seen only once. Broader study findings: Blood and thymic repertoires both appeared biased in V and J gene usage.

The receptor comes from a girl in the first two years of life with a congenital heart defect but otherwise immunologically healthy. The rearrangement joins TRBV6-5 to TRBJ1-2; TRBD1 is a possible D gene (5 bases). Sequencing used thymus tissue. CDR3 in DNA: TGTGCCAGCAGTTACGACAGTAACTATGGCTACACCTTC. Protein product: CASSYDSNYGYTF.